Listed here are 2 T cell receptor beta chains from one sample, sequenced in a study of OX40 agonist ivuxolimab in advanced cancers. Sequenced by immunoSEQ multiplex PCR; TCRdb stores in-frame clones only, minus some. The repertoire includes more than 12,000 clones, about 90% of them detected once, and 20% to 25% sits in the top ten. The specimen was CD4+ or CD8+ T cells sorted from blood, collected in a trial of the OX40 agonist ivuxolimab. These receptors originate from an adult with an advanced solid tumor such as melanoma, head and neck, liver or kidney cancer.

J is TRBJ1-1 and V is TRBV6-1, with a tentative D call TRBD1 (5 bases). This CDR3 comprises 14 residues. CDR1 and CDR2 (germline): MNHNS, SASEGT. Deletions cut 6 bases from V and 0 bases from J, with 11 bases between. Here the CDR3 DNA reads TGTGCCAGCAGCAAAGGGACGGTGAACACTGAAGCTTTCTTT. Translation: CASSKGTVNTEAFF.

The chain combines TRBV6-6 with TRBJ2-7; D might be TRBD1 (5 bases). V lost 7 bases and J 6 bases, leaving 19 bases between the germline ends. Germline lookup yields CDR1 MNHNY and CDR2 SVGAGI (reference sequence). This CDR3 is built from 14 residues. CDR3 nucleotides: TGTGCCAGCACTAAACAGGTCTCACTTCGCGAGCAGTACTTC. Translated, it gives CASTKQVSLREQYF.